This TCR beta chain was captured by sequencing in a study of Ad26.COV2.S vaccination and SARS-CoV-2 variants. Study-wide background: Donor got 5x10^10 or 1x10^11 viral particles of Ad26.COV2.S.

With respect to this clone: Its antigen is unknown.

Study outcomes and limitations: Breadth of non-spike TCRs did not differ between vaccinees and placebo recipients. Vaccinated individuals (as opposed to placebo recipients) had higher spike-specific TCR breadth.

Some clones are missing from TCRdb's copy, which holds only in-frame ones; the method was immunoSEQ multiplex PCR. The profile covers 300,000 to 350,000 clones, with 90% appearing a single time and approximately 5.8% taken by the ten largest. The treatment is: approximately 18 received Ad26.COV2.S at low or high dose, single or two shots; several received placebo; per-sample allocation not given. Repertoires come from day 63 after the first vaccine or placebo injection. The vaccine delivered Wuhan-strain SARS-CoV-2 spike through an Ad26 vector. The germline V gene has CDR1 LGHDT and CDR2 YNNKEL (reference sequence). Trimming cost V 4 bases and J 5 bases, with 17 bases left between them. The CDR3 loop spans 15 amino acids.

The TCR comes from a person aged 18-65 years who received the Ad26.COV2.S COVID-19 vaccine or a placebo. V and J are TRBV3-1 (or the pseudogene TRBV3-2) and TRBJ2-5, with D possibly TRBD2 on 6 matching bases. The material was peripheral blood, obtained in a trial of Ad26.COV2.S vaccine versus placebo. In DNA form, the CDR3 reads TGTGCCAGCAGCCGCCGGGACTCCTTAGGCGAGACCCAGTACTTC. Translation: CASSRRDSLGETQYF.